These 25 T cell receptor beta chains originate from one sample sequenced in a study of blood T cell repertoires in COVID-19. Some clones are missing from TCRdb's copy, which holds only in-frame ones; the method was immunoSEQ multiplex PCR. The sample carries over 85,000 clones, 65% to 90% recorded once. The specimen was peripheral blood. The receptors here all came from a man aged 60 to 75 with acute or convalescent COVID-19.

The chain is built from TRBV30 and TRBJ2-7, with D perhaps TRBD2 (7 bases). The V gene lost 1 base and the J gene lost 7 bases, with 17 bases spanning the gap. CDR1 is GTSNPN, CDR2 SVGIG, per germline (reference sequence). This CDR3 comprises 14 residues. CDR3 coding DNA: TGTGCCTGGAGTGGGGGGGGGCTCATACGGGAGCAGTACTTC. Translation gives CAWSGGGLIREQYF.

The chain recombines TRBV29-1 with TRBJ2-3; possibly TRBD2 for D (5 bases). The CDR3 is 13 amino acids. V was shortened by 7 bases and J by 2 bases, with 13 bases between the two germline ends. Germline V gives CDR1 SQVTM, CDR2 ANQGSEA. DNA of the CDR3: TGCAGCGGGGGAGCGCGGCTCACAGATACGCAGTATTTT. This gives the protein CSGGARLTDTQYF.

The V and J genes are TRBV27 and TRBJ1-6, with D tentatively TRBD1 (5 bases). Trimming cost V 6 bases and J 2 bases, with 17 bases left between them. This CDR3 spans 17 amino acids. CDR1 is MNHEY and CDR2 is SMNVEV in the germline V gene (reference sequence). The CDR3 bases are TGTGCCAGCAGCCCCTGGACATCAGGGCCCTATAATTCACCCCTCCACTTT. Its protein product is CASSPWTSGPYNSPLHF.

The chain's CDR3 is CASSPRQGNTEAFF. CDR3 coding DNA: TGTGCCAGCAGCCCCCGGCAGGGGAACACTGAAGCTTTCTTT. The chain links TRBV11-2 to TRBJ1-1, with D possibly TRBD1 on 5 matching bases. The CDR3 is 14 amino acids. V gave up 5 bases and J gave up 1 base, with 11 bases separating them. The V gene's germline CDR1 is SGHAT and CDR2 FQNNGV.

The chain has TRBV7-7 and TRBJ2-1; D gene uncertain. This CDR3 spans 16 amino acids. Per germline, CDR1 SSHAT and CDR2 FNYEAQ (reference sequence). Trimming removed 0 bases at V and 2 bases at J, with 11 bases between. CDR3 residues: CASSLAGYGPYNEQFF. Written as DNA, the CDR3 is TGTGCCAGCAGCTTAGCGGGCTACGGTCCCTACAATGAGCAGTTCTTC. The whole variable domain, remainder taken from reference TRBV7-7 and TRBJ2-1, is GAGVSQSPRYKVTKRGQDVTLRCDPISSHATLYWYQQALGQGPEFLTYFNYEAQPDKSGLPSDRFSAERPEGSISTLTIQRTEQRDSAMYRCASSLAGYGPYNEQFFGPGTRLTVL.

This clone was picked up a small number of times. This chain uses TRBV7-9 with TRBJ2-4, with D hard to call. V lost 5 bases and J 0 bases, leaving 14 bases between the germline ends. This CDR3 contains 16 residues. Germline loops: CDR1 SEHNR, CDR2 FQNEAQ (reference sequence). The CDR3 DNA reads as TGTGCCAGCAGCATTTTCCGGGTCATAGCCAAAAACATTCAGTACTTC. Translated, it gives CASSIFRVIAKNIQYF.

The chain has TRBV25-1 and TRBJ1-2, with D unresolved. Per germline, CDR1 MGHDK and CDR2 SYGVNS. Deletions cut 2 bases from V and 4 bases from J, with 8 bases between. The CDR3 has 13 residues. The CDR3 here is CASSEVVPYGYTF. CDR3 sequence (DNA): TGTGCCAGCAGTGAAGTCGTCCCCTATGGCTACACCTTC.

J is TRBJ2-1 and V is TRBV29-1; D may be TRBD2 (6 bases). The germline V and J ends were trimmed by 7 bases and 8 bases, with 18 bases remaining between them. Germline V lookup: CDR1 SQVTM, CDR2 ANQGSEA. This CDR3 is built from 13 residues. The DNA of the CDR3 is TGCAGCGCCGACGAGGGAGGTGGGGATGAGCAGTTCTTC. Its protein product is CSADEGGGDEQFF.

The CDR3: CASRGAAYEQYF. The CDR3 DNA is TGTGCCAGCAGGGGGGCAGCCTACGAGCAGTACTTC. The gene calls are TRBV11-2 and TRBJ2-7; D perhaps matches TRBD1 (6 bases). CDR3 length: 12 amino acids. CDR1 SGHAT and CDR2 FQNNGV come from the germline V gene. V lost 6 bases and J 2 bases, leaving 8 bases between the germline ends.

The chain carries TRBV5-1 and TRBJ2-5; no clear D. V was trimmed by 0 bases and J by 5 bases, leaving 11 bases between them. CDR3 size: 14 residues. The germline V gene has CDR1 SGHRS and CDR2 YFSETQ. CDR3 loop: CASSLGPGSETQYF. The CDR3 DNA reads as TGCGCCAGCAGCTTGGGCCCCGGTTCGGAGACCCAGTACTTC.

The chain recombines TRBV11-1 with TRBJ2-1; D remains unclear. V dropped 1 base and J dropped 0 bases, with 4 bases sitting between them. The germline CDR1 and CDR2 sequences are SGHAT and FQDESV (reference sequence). The CDR3 has 14 amino acids. The CDR3 spells CASSLGSSYNEQFF. The CDR3 nucleotides are TGTGCCAGCAGCTTAGGGAGCTCCTACAATGAGCAGTTCTTC.

The V gene is TRBV7-2, the J gene TRBJ1-5; D might be TRBD1 (5 bases). Looked up from germline, CDR1 is SGHTA and CDR2 is FQGNSA. V lost 1 base, J lost 5 bases, and 12 bases lay in between. This CDR3 region has 15 residues. Here the CDR3 reads CASSLVGREDQPQHF. Here the CDR3 DNA reads TGTGCCAGCAGCTTAGTGGGACGGGAGGATCAGCCCCAGCATTTT.

Only a few counts were recorded for this clone. The CDR3: CASSQDLRGAKYGYTF. The CDR3 DNA follows: TGCGCCAGCAGCCAAGATCTTCGAGGAGCGAAATATGGCTACACCTTC. The chain employs TRBV4-3 and TRBJ1-2; no clear D. The CDR3 extends over 16 amino acids. In germline, CDR1 is LGHNA, CDR2 YSLEER. V shed 0 bases and J shed 5 bases, with 16 bases lying between them.

As DNA, the CDR3 is TGTGCCAGCAGCTTAAAGGGACAGGGACACGAGCAGTACTTC. It encodes CASSLKGQGHEQYF. The V gene is TRBV7-3, the J gene TRBJ2-7; 9 bases map to TRBD1. The CDR3 totals 14 residues. CDR1 and CDR2 from the germline V gene are SGHTA and FQGTGA. V lost 1 base and J lost 5; bases outside the gene matches: 3.

A few counts support this clone. V and J are TRBV10-1 and TRBJ2-7, with D maybe TRBD1 (6 bases). Germline CDR1 WNHNN, CDR2 SYGVQD (reference sequence). Deletions cut 0 bases from V and 3 bases from J, with 9 bases between. The CDR3 length is 14 residues. The CDR3 sequence: CASSESGTFYEQYF. The CDR3 region has the DNA TGCGCCAGCAGTGAGTCCGGGACATTCTACGAGCAGTACTTC.

Comments on this clone: At one end, the junction sequence differs from germline, possibly due to a read error. This rearrangement joins TRBV7-7 to TRBJ2-1; TRBD2 is a possible D gene (5 bases). The V gene's germline CDR1 is SSHAT and CDR2 FNYEAQ (reference sequence). This CDR3 is 13 amino acids long. The CDR3 DNA reads as TGTGCTAGCAGCTATACTAGAAACAATGAGCAGTTCTTC. It encodes CASSYTRNNEQFF.

The CDR3 bases are TGTGCCAGCAGCCTATTTACAGGGGGCTCTGAAGCTTTCTTT. Translation: CASSLFTGGSEAFF. The chain recombines TRBV7-2 with TRBJ1-1; TRBD1 matches at 9 bases. The V gene's germline CDR1 is SGHTA and CDR2 FQGNSA. Trimming cost V 5 bases and J 6 bases; bases outside gene matches: 7. The CDR3 totals 14 residues.

This clone was seen a handful of times. J is TRBJ1-1 and V is TRBV19; 7 bases fit TRBD1. J was trimmed by 4 bases and V by 6 bases; bases with no gene match: 5. Per the germline V gene, CDR1 is LNHDA and CDR2 is SQIVND (reference sequence). The CDR3 covers 13 residues. The DNA of the CDR3 is TGTGCCAGTAGGACGCAGGGGGTCACTGAAGCTTTCTTT. It encodes CASRTQGVTEAFF.

The rearrangement links TRBV5-1 to TRBJ1-4, with 9 bases aligning to TRBD1. Germline CDR1 is SGHRS and CDR2 is YFSETQ. V gave up 1 base and J gave up 2 bases; unmatched junction bases: 3. The CDR3 spans 16 residues. DNA for the CDR3: TGCGCCAGCAGCTTGACAGGGGGCTCGACTAATGAAAAACTGTTTTTT. Translated: CASSLTGGSTNEKLFF.

The chain links TRBV11-3 to TRBJ2-5; 9 bases are a match to TRBD1. Germline CDR1 is SGHNT and CDR2 is YENEEA. The CDR3 runs to 15 residues. After removal of 1 base from V and 1 base from J, the junction contained 1 base not matched to a gene. CDR3 in DNA: TGTGCCAGCAGCTTAGGACAGGGGGGCCAAGAGACCCAGTACTTC. This translates into CASSLGQGGQETQYF.

Here the CDR3 DNA reads TGTGCCAGCAGCCAAGACTGGGCTAGCGGGGGGGACAATGAGCAGTTCTTC. This codes for CASSQDWASGGDNEQFF. V gene TRBV3-1 (or the pseudogene TRBV3-2) combines with J gene TRBJ2-1, with 12 bases fitting TRBD2. The CDR3 is 17 residues long. Germline trimming cut 0 bases from V and 5 bases from J; bases unmatched to any gene: 5. The V gene's germline CDR1 is LGHDT and CDR2 YNNKEL (reference sequence).

The chain recombines TRBV19 with TRBJ2-1; perhaps TRBD2 as D (5 bases). Germline CDR1 is LNHDA and CDR2 is SQIVND (reference sequence). This CDR3 contains 17 residues. The germline V and J ends were trimmed by 5 bases and 0 bases, with 17 bases remaining between them. CDR3 sequence reads: CASSPVGKRTSYNEQFF. For the CDR3, the DNA is TGTGCCAGTAGTCCGGTGGGGAAGCGGACCTCCTACAATGAGCAGTTCTTC.

The chain couples TRBV6-5 to TRBJ2-7; D might be TRBD1 (5 bases). V gave up 0 bases and J gave up 0 bases, with 6 bases separating them. The CDR3 has 14 residues. Germline V gene lookup returns CDR1 MNHEY and CDR2 SVGAGI. The CDR3 loop is CASSYSGLSYEQYF. CDR3 DNA: TGTGCCAGCAGTTACTCGGGGCTCTCCTACGAGCAGTACTTC.

This clone was recorded a few times. The DNA for the CDR3 is TGTGCCAGCAGGCAGGGGAACACTAATGAAAAACTGTTTTTT. It yields the protein CASRQGNTNEKLFF. The genes are TRBV2 and TRBJ1-4, with TRBD1 as a possible D gene (6 bases). The CDR3 is 14 amino acids. Germline V gene lookup returns CDR1 SNHLY and CDR2 FYNNEI. Trimming cost V 6 bases and J 2 bases, with 10 bases left between them.

This rearrangement joins TRBV24-1 to TRBJ2-3, with TRBD2 identical over 11 bases. Looked up from germline, CDR1 is KGHDR and CDR2 is SFDVKD. The CDR3 sequence is 16 residues long. The V gene end was trimmed by 4 bases and the J gene end by 3 bases; junction bases not matched to a gene: 5. The CDR3 DNA reads TGTGCCACCAGTGACCCCGGGACTAGCGGTACAGATACGCAGTATTTT. Protein sequence: CATSDPGTSGTDTQYF.